This TCR beta chain is from a study of T-cell memory formation after mild COVID-19. Overall study findings and caveats: Shrinking CD4+ clones resided mostly in CM and EM, and CD8+ ones in EMRA. Pre-infection memory already had some responding clones, implying cross-reactive memory joined.

TCRdb ran MiXCR on the 5' RACE reads and lists one entry per CDR3 protein. The data hold approximately 340,000 distinct CDR3 sequences, with roughly 13% observed a single time. This clonotype was counted only a few times. Antigen: not known. V lost 2 bases and J 8 bases, leaving 12 bases between the germline ends. This CDR3 is 13 amino acids long. Germline V gene lookup returns CDR1 SGHTA and CDR2 FQGTGA. The V gene is TRBV7-3, the J gene TRBJ1-1; D is undetermined. Material for sequencing was PBMCs or a T cell subset sorted from them (not recorded which). This receptor was obtained from a man between 18 and 29 years old who had mild COVID-19 (a few samples of this study predate the infection). Cell type and time point are not known. The CDR3 coding sequence is TGTGCCAGCAGCTTAGACTCGGGCAGGGAAGCTTTCTTT. Its translation is CASSLDSGREAFF.